This T cell receptor (beta chain) was recorded in a study of identical twins. Notes on the study in general: For monozygotic twins, models underestimated out-of-frame TCR alpha sharing.

Trimming cost V 7 bases and J 4 bases, with 16 bases left between them. The V gene's germline CDR1 is SNHLY and CDR2 FYNNEI. CDR3 length equals 14 residues. Everyone who donated was a healthy Caucasian. Note on this clonotype: Its antigen is unknown.

TCRdb processed the 5' RACE reads anew with MiXCR; each CDR3 protein has one entry. Of approximately 240,000 distinct CDR3 sequences listed, about 14% are singletons. The TCR comes from a woman aged 18-35 years in good health. The rearrangement joins TRBV2 to TRBJ1-1, with D possibly matching TRBD1 (6 bases). Sequencing was performed on memory (CD45RO+) T cells sorted from blood. DNA of the CDR3: TGTGCCAGCAAGGTTAGGGGGGGGAGCACTGAAGCTTTCTTT. The encoded protein is CASKVRGGSTEAFF.